This T cell receptor beta chain was sequenced during a study of CD8+ T cells in alopecia areata. The wider study: Treated patients were given oral tofacitinib, which was dosed at 5 to 10 mg twice daily.

Points from the study as a whole: It was observed that many expanded lesional clones persisted in scalp and blood during tofacitinib.

Stated treatment: oral pan-JAK inhibitor, 5-10 mg twice daily. Punch biopsies of lesional scalp, plus peripheral blood, were taken from alopecia areata patients. CDR3 size: 18 residues. V lost 0 bases and J 4 bases, leaving 22 bases between the germline ends. From germline, CDR1 is SGHDT and CDR2 YYEEEE. Extracted from the samples, RNA was reverse transcribed into cDNA to serve as the sequencing template. Assay: immunoSEQ multiplex PCR; the TCRdb copy retains only in-frame clones and omits some. The sample carries some 110,000 clones, 50% to 75% recorded once. This clone has more than one count but fewer than ten. The antigen remains undetermined.

The sequence came from a human donor with alopecia areata. V and J are TRBV5-6 and TRBJ2-5; D is tentatively TRBD1 or TRBD2 (5 bases each). This specimen was CD8+ T cells sorted from blood, taken at week 24, from a patient treated with tofacitinib. For the CDR3, the DNA is TGTGCCAGCAGCTTGGCGGGGATCTTGGCAGGGTATGGAGAGACCCAGTACTTC. Translating gives CASSLAGILAGYGETQYF.